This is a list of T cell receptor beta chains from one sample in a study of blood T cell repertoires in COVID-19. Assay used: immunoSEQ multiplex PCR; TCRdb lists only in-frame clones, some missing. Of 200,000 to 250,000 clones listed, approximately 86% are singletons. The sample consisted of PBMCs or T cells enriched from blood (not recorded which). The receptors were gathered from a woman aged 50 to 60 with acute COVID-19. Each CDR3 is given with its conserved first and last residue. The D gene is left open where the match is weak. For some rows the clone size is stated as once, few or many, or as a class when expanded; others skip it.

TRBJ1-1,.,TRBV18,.,TGTGCCAGCTCACCACGCGATGGTACTGAAGCTTTCTTT,CASSPRDGTEAFF
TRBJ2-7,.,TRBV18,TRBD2,TGTGCCAGCTCACCGGGACTAGCGGGAGAAGAGCAGTACTTC,CASSPGLAGEEQYF
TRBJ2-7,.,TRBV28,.,TGTGCCAGCACTCATCAGACAGCCGCCTACGAGCAGTACTTC,CASTHQTAAYEQYF
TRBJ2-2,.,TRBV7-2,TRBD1,TGTGCCAGCAGCTCGGCGACAGGGGGGTCGAACACCGGGGAGCTGTTTTTT,CASSSATGGSNTGELFF
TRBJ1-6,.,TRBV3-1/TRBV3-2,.,TGTGCCAGCAGCCAAGGAGCAGGGATAGGATCACCCCTCCACTTT,CASSQGAGIGSPLHF
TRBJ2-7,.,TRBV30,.,TGTGCCTGGAGTCCCTGGAGCTCCTACGAGCAGTACTTC,CAWSPWSSYEQYF
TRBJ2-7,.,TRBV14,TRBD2,TGTGCCAGCAGCGTAACCAGACTAGCCGCCACCTACGAGCAGTACTTC,CASSVTRLAATYEQYF
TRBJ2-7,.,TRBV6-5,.,TGTGCCAGCAGAAGAGACAGGCTGCTCTGGTACGAGCAGTACTTC,CASRRDRLLWYEQYF
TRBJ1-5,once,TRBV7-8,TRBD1,TGTGCCAGCAGCCGTCAGATCCGGACGTTGACAGGGGGCAAAGAGGGATATAGCAATCAGCCCCAGCATTTT,CASSRQIRTLTGGKEGYSNQPQHF
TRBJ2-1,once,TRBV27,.,TGTGCCAGCAGTTTAGGGGGGGGCGTAAGAGGTGAGCAGTTCTTC,CASSLGGGVRGEQFF
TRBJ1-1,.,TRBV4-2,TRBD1,TGTGCCAGCTCGACCGGGACAGTGATGAACACTGAAGCTTTCTTT,CASSTGTVMNTEAFF
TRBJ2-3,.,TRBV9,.,TGTGCCAGCAGCACGAGCGGGTACACAGATACGCAGTATTTT,CASSTSGYTDTQYF
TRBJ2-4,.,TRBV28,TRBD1,TGTGCCAGCAGTTTAACAGGGGGAAACATTCAGTACTTC,CASSLTGGNIQYF
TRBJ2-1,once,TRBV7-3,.,TGTGCCAGCAGCTTATATGGGGGCGTAGGAAATGAGCAGTTCTTC,CASSLYGGVGNEQFF
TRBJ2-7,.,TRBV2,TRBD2,TGTGCCAGCAGTGAAGAGTGGGGGGGCTCCTACGAGCAGTACTTC,CASSEEWGGSYEQYF
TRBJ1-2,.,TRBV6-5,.,TGTGCCAGCCACCCTCAGACTGGCTCAAGGGGCTACACCTTC,CASHPQTGSRGYTF
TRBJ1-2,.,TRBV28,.,TGTGCCAGCCACTTAACAGGGTTCTCGGGGTACACCTTC,CASHLTGFSGYTF
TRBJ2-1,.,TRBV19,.,TGTGCCAGTAGTACCCCTGCGGGGAGGTACTACAATGAGCAGTTCTTC,CASSTPAGRYYNEQFF
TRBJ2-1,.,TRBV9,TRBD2,TGTGCCAGCAGCACCGGGACTAGCTACAATGAGCAGTTCTTC,CASSTGTSYNEQFF
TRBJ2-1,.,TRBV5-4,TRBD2,TGTGCCAGCAGCCCTCCCCTGCGGGAGAATTCTAATGAGCAGTTCTTC,CASSPPLRENSNEQFF
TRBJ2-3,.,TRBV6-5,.,TGTGCCAGCAGTTACCAGAGCACAGATACGCAGTATTTT,CASSYQSTDTQYF
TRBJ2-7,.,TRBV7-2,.,TGTGCCAGCAGCTTAGGCAGGCTGGCCTACGAGCAGTACTTC,CASSLGRLAYEQYF
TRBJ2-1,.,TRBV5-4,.,TGTGCCAGCAGCGAGGCCTCCTCCTACAATGAGCAGTTCTTC,CASSEASSYNEQFF
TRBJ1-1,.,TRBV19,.,TGTGCCACCAAGTTCGGGACTGAAGCTTTCTTT,CATKFGTEAFF